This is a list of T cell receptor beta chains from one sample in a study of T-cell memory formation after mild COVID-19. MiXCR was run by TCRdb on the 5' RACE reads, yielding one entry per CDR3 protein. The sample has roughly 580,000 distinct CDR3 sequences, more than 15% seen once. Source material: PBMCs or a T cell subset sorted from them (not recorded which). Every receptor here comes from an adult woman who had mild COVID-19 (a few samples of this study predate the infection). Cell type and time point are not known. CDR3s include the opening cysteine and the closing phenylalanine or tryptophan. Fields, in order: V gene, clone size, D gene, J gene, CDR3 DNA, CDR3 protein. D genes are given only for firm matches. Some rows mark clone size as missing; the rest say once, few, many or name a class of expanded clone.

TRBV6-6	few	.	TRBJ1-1	TGTGCCAGCAGTCCCGGGACTACTGAAGCTTTCTTT	CASSPGTTEAFF
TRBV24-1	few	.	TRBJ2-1	TGTGCCACCAGTGATTTGCGGGTCTCCTCCAATGAGCAGTTCTTC	CATSDLRVSSNEQFF
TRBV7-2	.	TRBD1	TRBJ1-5	TGTGCCAGCAGCGAGGACAGGAATCAGCCCCAGCATTTT	CASSEDRNQPQHF
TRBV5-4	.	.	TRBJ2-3	TGTGCCAGCAGACCGGACAGAGCAACGGTAGATACGCAGTATTTT	CASRPDRATVDTQYF
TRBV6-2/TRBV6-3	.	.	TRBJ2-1	TGTGCCAGCAGCCCGGTGGCCCTCAATGAGCAGTTCTTC	CASSPVALNEQFF
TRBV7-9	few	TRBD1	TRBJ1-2	TGTGCCAGCAGCACCCGGGACAGGGAGGCTAACTATGGCTACACCTTC	CASSTRDREANYGYTF
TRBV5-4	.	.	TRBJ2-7	TGTGCCAGCAGCTTGCGGGCAGGGAAGCCCTACGAGCAGTACTTC	CASSLRAGKPYEQYF
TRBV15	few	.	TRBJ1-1	TGTGCCACCAGCAGAGATGGGCCGGAAACGAACACTGAAGCTTTCTTT	CATSRDGPETNTEAFF
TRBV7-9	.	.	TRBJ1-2	TGTGCCCTACCGGATTTCTATGGCTACACCTTC	CALPDFYGYTF
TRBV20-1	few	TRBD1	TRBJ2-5	TGCAGTGCTAGCACGGACAGGGGGCTAGGGACCCAGTACTTC	CSASTDRGLGTQYF
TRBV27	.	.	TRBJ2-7	TGTGCCAGCAGTTTGGCAGGGGAATACTCCGAGCAGTACTTC	CASSLAGEYSEQYF
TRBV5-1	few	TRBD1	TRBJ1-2	TGCGCCAGCAGCGAGGGACAGGGGGCTAACTATGGCTACACCTTC	CASSEGQGANYGYTF
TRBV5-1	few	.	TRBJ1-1	TGCGCCAGCAGCTTGGAACGGGTCGCGAACACTGAAGCTTTCTTT	CASSLERVANTEAFF
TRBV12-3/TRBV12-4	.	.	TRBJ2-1	TGTGCCAGCAGTTCTAGCGAAAACAATGAGCAGTTCTTC	CASSSSENNEQFF
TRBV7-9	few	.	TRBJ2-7	TGTGCCAGCAGTCGAAATGACCTTGACGAGCAGTACTTC	CASSRNDLDEQYF
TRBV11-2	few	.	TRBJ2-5	TGTGCCAGCAGCAAAAACCAAGAGACCCAGTACTTC	CASSKNQETQYF
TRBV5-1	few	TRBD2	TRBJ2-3	TGCGCCAGCAGCTTGGATACTAGCGGCCCCCTTGATACGCAGTATTTT	CASSLDTSGPLDTQYF
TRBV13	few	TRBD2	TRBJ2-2	TGTGCCAGCAGCTCCACTTCCCTAGCGGGGGAGAACACCGGGGAGCTGTTTTTT	CASSSTSLAGENTGELFF
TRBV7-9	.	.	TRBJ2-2	TGTGCCAGCAGCCCCTGGCCCGGGGCCGGGGAGCTGTTTTTT	CASSPWPGAGELFF
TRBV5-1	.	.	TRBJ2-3	TGCGCCAGCAGTTCGGCGGTCGCAGATACGCAGTATTTT	CASSSAVADTQYF
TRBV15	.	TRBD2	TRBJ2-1	TGTGCCACCAGCAGAGATCTGACTAGCGGAATCAATGAGCAGTTCTTC	CATSRDLTSGINEQFF
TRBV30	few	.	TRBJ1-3	TGTGCCTGGACCCGGGGATCCTCTGGAAACACCATATATTTT	CAWTRGSSGNTIYF
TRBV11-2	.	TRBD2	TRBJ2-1	TGTGCCAGCATCGAAGCTCGGCTAGCGGGAATAAGCTCCTACAATGAGCAGTTCTTC	CASIEARLAGISSYNEQFF
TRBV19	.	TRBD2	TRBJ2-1	TGTGCCAGTAGTATGGGAAGCGGGGGGCTGTCCTACAATGAGCAGTTCTTC	CASSMGSGGLSYNEQFF
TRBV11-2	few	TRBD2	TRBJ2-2	TGTGCCAGCAGCTCGGTTAGCGGGAGGACCGGGGAGCTGTTTTTT	CASSSVSGRTGELFF
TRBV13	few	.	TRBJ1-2	TGTGCCAGCAGCTTGCAGATCTATGGCTACACCTTC	CASSLQIYGYTF
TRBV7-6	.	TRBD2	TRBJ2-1	TGTGCCAGCAGCTTAGCGAGCGGGAGGGTCGATGAGCAGTTCTTC	CASSLASGRVDEQFF
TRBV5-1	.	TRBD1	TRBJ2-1	TGCGCCAGCAGCCTGACAGGGAACGAGTACAATGAGCAGTTCTTC	CASSLTGNEYNEQFF
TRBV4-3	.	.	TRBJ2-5	TGCGCCAGCAGCCAAGGTTTTGCGCCCGGAGAGACCCAGTACTTC	CASSQGFAPGETQYF
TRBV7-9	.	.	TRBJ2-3	TGTGCCAGCAGCTTAATGGGGGCGCGGGCAGATACGCAGTATTTT	CASSLMGARADTQYF
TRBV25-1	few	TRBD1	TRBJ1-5	TGTGCCAGCAGTGAAGCCCGAGCGGACAGGGGGTTTCAGCCCCAGCATTTT	CASSEARADRGFQPQHF